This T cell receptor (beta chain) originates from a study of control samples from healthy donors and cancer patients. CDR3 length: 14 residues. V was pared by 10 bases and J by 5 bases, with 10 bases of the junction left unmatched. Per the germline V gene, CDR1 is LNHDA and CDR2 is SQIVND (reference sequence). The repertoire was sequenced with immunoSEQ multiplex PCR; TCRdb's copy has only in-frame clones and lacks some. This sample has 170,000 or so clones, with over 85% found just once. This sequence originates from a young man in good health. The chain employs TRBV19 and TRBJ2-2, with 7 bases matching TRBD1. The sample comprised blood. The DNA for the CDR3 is TGTGCCACACGCCGGGACAGCAGTACCGGGGAGCTGTTTTTT. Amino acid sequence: CATRRDSSTGELFF.